This TCR beta chain was obtained from a study of cytomegalovirus exposure and HLA in healthy donors (dated by TCRdb to the late 2010s). Broadly, across the study: An earlier analysis of some 550 of the donors reported roughly 300 Gb of sequence data and approximately 110 million unique TCR beta sequences from roughly 180 million T cells. A later analysis re-analyzed previously published TCR beta repertoires from 666 donors and added high-resolution HLA genotyping to study TCR occurrence patterns. In addition to the first cohort of around 670 subjects, a separate validation cohort of over 90 different subjects was used. Among several hundred genotyped donors of the cohort, an average of roughly 230,000 unique TCR beta nucleotide sequences was sequenced per donor, of which about 18% were non-productive. HLA typing covered class I and class II loci at four-digit resolution. An early release that covered 500 to 800 HLA-typed donors contained about 300 gigabases of sequencing data and some 87 million unique TCR sequences. A later genetic analysis used genome-wide SNP genotypes for about 65% of the roughly 670 donors, treating that subset as a discovery cohort. Rather than using new phenotypic data, the later analysis identified candidate immune exposures from TCR beta sequences and from how often those sequences occurred across donors. The number of donors typed differed by locus, with 629-630 for A, B, C, DRB1 and DQB1, around 520 for DQA1, 600 to 610 for DPA1, and roughly 450 for DPB1. To predict cytomegalovirus infection status, the study brought together high-throughput TCR immunosequencing, statistical association of individual TCRs with disease status, and machine learning. About five DR-DQ haplotypes were treated as single units for association and clustering because of strong linkage in the cohort. Of the approximately 400 genotyped donors, roughly 76% were placed in the genetic ancestry cluster associated with self-reported Caucasian donors. Donor age, sex, ethnicity and CMV serostatus were compiled alongside the repertoire data. Every repertoire in the discovery cohort had been generated on one and the same sequencing platform. The T cell repertoires of some 700 subjects were profiled by immunosequencing and related to cytomegalovirus serostatus. The study aimed to test whether cataloging public T cell receptors could reveal signatures of past pathogen exposure. In an earlier analysis of around 540 of the donors, high-throughput TCR beta sequencing was used to judge whether each TCR beta V gene segment behaved as functional or pseudogenic. The study at large found these results: Across donors, most TCR sequences were observed very rarely, whereas some public TCRs were present in many individuals. The sequencing pipeline was judged likely to have produced a cluster of highly shared sequence variants as a technical artifact. In a later analysis, 15,000 to 20,000 TCR beta sequences were associated with specific HLA alleles at a false discovery rate of 0.05. In a later analysis, HLA-associated TCR beta chains showed more clonal expansion and lower generation probabilities than non-associated chains that were equally common. A later analysis found that most CMV-associated TCR beta chains appeared HLA-restricted, with HLA associations seemingly driven largely by CMV exposure. Correlated functional status among segregating V segments might be attributable to linkage disequilibrium, but an unknown experimental factor could not be ruled out. About 15 rarely observed V segments, including chromosome 9 orphons, were excluded from the earlier analysis of a few hundred of the donors because counts were too low. Assigning TCR associations to individual alleles was difficult when HLA alleles, especially DR and DQ, strongly co-occurred. Only TCR beta chains were sequenced in this cohort, and the absence of alpha or paired-chain data limited detectable features. The study listed 150 to 200 TCR beta chains as associated with cytomegalovirus. An association between a missense DCLRE1C variant and V-gene and J-gene trimming of TCR beta chains was found in a later genetic analysis and replicated in an independent cohort. A later analysis found that TCR association rates varied across HLA loci, with DRB1 alleles showing the most associated TCRs and HLA-C alleles the fewest. In an earlier analysis of several hundred of the donors, most TCR beta V segments were observed in productive rearrangements about 90% or about 30% of the time, broadly matching IMGT annotations. Presence/absence analyses assumed roughly uniform sequencing depth across donors, an assumption that may not hold. Because some donors lacked HLA typing at each locus, the association tests relied only on the typed subset. A few of the identified cytomegalovirus-associated TCR beta chains were confirmed in vitro to be specific for cytomegalovirus antigens. According to a later genetic analysis, donors in an Asian-associated ancestry cluster had fewer N-insertions in productive TCRs than the approximately 630-donor mean. According to the authors, the approach could potentially be generalized to other disease states and immunological phenotypes. According to a later analysis, parvovirus B19, influenza, CMV and Epstein-Barr virus appeared linked to several top co-occurrence clusters. In both the original and validation cohorts, the classifier was reported to diagnose cytomegalovirus status with high specificity and sensitivity. The only immune exposure information available for the cohort was CMV serostatus. A further reported finding was that TCR beta sequences accurately predicted the HLA-A and HLA-B alleles for most subjects in the first cohort.

A remark on this clone: The antigen it recognizes is unknown. The sample holds no much larger clone one base away, and base qualities are not on file.

Library preparation employed the immunoSEQ multiplex PCR assay. For the multiplex PCR, a mixture combining 60 forward primers for TCR Vbeta segments and 13 reverse primers for TCR Jbeta segments was used. The CDR3 region of rearranged TCR beta genes was amplified from genomic DNA with a multiplex PCR assay. The Illumina HiSeq System was used to sequence the amplified TCR beta libraries as 87-base-pair reads. Per the source publication's procedure: A later analysis counted around 72 million unique TCR beta chains across the 666 repertoires, and roughly 10 million of these chains were shared by at least two donors. A nearest-neighbor algorithm error-corrected the raw reads and collapsed the reads into unique sequences, merging closely related sequences to remove PCR and sequencing errors. V, D and J gene segments were assigned by aligning CDR3 sequences to IMGT reference sequences. For a sequence to be retained, at least a six-nucleotide match to both a V gene segment and a J gene segment was required. A rearrangement counted as productive if the CDR3 had no stop codons and remained in frame with V and J, and every other rearrangement counted as non-productive. Following IMGT convention, CDR3 was defined as the stretch from the second conserved V-encoded cysteine to the conserved J-encoded phenylalanine. The earlier analysis of a few hundred of the donors excluded sequences that lacked an unambiguous match to a single V gene segment. In an earlier analysis of almost 600 of the donors, a V segment was called functional when productive rearrangements were above 56.7%, and segregating when the standard deviation between donors exceeded 5%. A statistical classification framework was built to diagnose cytomegalovirus status from the catalog of TCR beta chain sequences. In a later analysis, V and J genes were assigned by comparing TCR nucleotide sequences against IMGT/GENE-DB human TR gene sequences. Using the TCRdist pipeline, a later analysis assigned CDR3 sequences along with most-parsimonious VDJ recombination scenarios. In a later analysis, every TCR beta chain was defined by the combination of its CDR3 amino acid sequence and its V-gene family, and reads without a unique V-gene family were dropped. To address suspected cross-contamination and a sequencing artifact, a later analysis removed over 500 highly shared, low-generation-probability nucleotide sequences. In a later analysis, a clonal expansion index for each public chain was calculated from normalized within-repertoire ranks of inferred template counts. A later analysis computed generation probabilities with a VDJ recombination model fitted to out-of-frame rearrangements, and checked the results against IGoR. A later analysis scored TCR-TCR, TCR-HLA and TCR-CMV co-occurrence with hypergeometric tests, applying a repertoire-size bias correction to TCR pairs. A later analysis estimated false discovery rates by permuting HLA or CMV assignments 20 times. In a later analysis, co-occurring TCRs were grouped using DBSCAN, with TCRdist sequence similarity added in when clustering inside HLA-allele-positive subsets. For co-occurrence clustering, repertoires with fewer than 30,000 or more than 120,000 public chains were excluded, along with roughly 5 repertoires with anomalous nucleotide sharing. Drawn from immuneACCESS, this table holds only the in-frame rearrangements with V and J called that TCRdb kept. Clones are partly lost; checked studies trace under half to an unresolved V gene and leave the rest unexplained. V and J calls and clone size follow that table, whereas D and trimming were derived from the DNA. The sample table records 200,000 to 300,000 clones; approximately 80% of these occur just once. Together, the top ten hold around 8.3% of the sample.

In total, 600 or so healthy bone marrow donors made up the cohort. Cohort members were all nominally healthy when sampled, although unrecorded immune exposures were likely present. The donor was CMV seropositive and belonged to the group of 250 to 350 seropositive cohort members. A peripheral blood sample was provided by each donor, and peripheral blood mononuclear cells were used for TCR beta sequencing. Genomic DNA extraction from the blood cell samples was performed with the Qiagen DNeasy Blood Extraction Kit. Specimen: PBMCs. This TCR came from a woman in her sixties in good health and CMV-seropositive.

This receptor carries the CDR3 CASSRSGETRGNEQFF. Here is the DNA: TGCGCCAGCAGCCGGTCCGGGGAGACCAGGGGCAATGAGCAGTTCTTC. The rearrangement combines TRBV5-1 with TRBJ2-1; the D gene is possibly TRBD1, with 6 bases matching. CDR1 SGHRS and CDR2 YFSETQ were looked up in the germline V gene. Relative to germline, V is 4 bases shorter and J is 6 bases shorter, with 20 bases between their ends. Its CDR3 holds 16 amino acids, cysteine through phenylalanine. Only the CDR3 DNA stays, 48 bases, in frame from base 1.